The T cell receptor (beta chain) described here comes from a study of blood T cell repertoires in COVID-19. Libraries were prepared by immunoSEQ multiplex PCR; TCRdb keeps only in-frame clonotypes and omits some of them. The data hold about 88,000 clones, with 90% to 95% observed a single time. CDR3 size: 14 residues. Trimming removed 8 bases at V and 5 bases at J, with 21 bases between. CDR1 is SQVTM and CDR2 is ANQGSEA in the germline V gene. The TCR comes from a human donor with active COVID-19. The donor label of this sample is uncertain. What was sequenced was peripheral blood. The V and J genes are TRBV29-1 and TRBJ2-5, with D tentatively TRBD2 (5 bases). Here the CDR3 DNA reads TGCAGCTCGTACGACTTGCTTACGGGGGAGACCCAGTACTTC. Its protein is CSSYDLLTGETQYF.